This entry is about one T cell receptor (beta chain). Antigen unknown. These data originate in a study of CD8 T cells in Susac syndrome. The overall study: Patients with Susac syndrome were therapy-naive, taking corticosteroids, with some also receiving intravenous immunoglobulin, or taking intravenous immunoglobulin alone at the time their blood was drawn.

Study observations and caveats: Expansion of clones was not seen in the CD4+ T cell repertoires of Susac syndrome.

RNA, at about 0.45 to 1 ug, was reverse transcribed with random hexamers. It was immunoSEQ multiplex PCR that amplified TCR beta CDR3 across 54 Vbeta and 13 Jbeta. TCRdb reprocessed the immunoSEQ multiplex PCR reads via MiXCR and lists one record per CDR3 protein. The table lists about 240,000 distinct CDR3 sequences, almost 97% of them singletons. Sequences were obtained from CD4+ T cells from PBMCs. The clonotype comes from a human donor with Susac syndrome.

CDR3 bases: TGTGCCAGCAGTCCATTGCCCGCCCACCAAGAGACCCAGTACTTC. Residues: CASSPLPAHQETQYF. The chain couples TRBV27 to TRBJ2-5; D not resolved. Trimming stripped 5 bases from V and 0 bases from J, with 13 bases between. This CDR3 comprises 15 residues. CDR1 MNHEY and CDR2 SMNVEV come from the germline V gene (reference sequence).